This T cell receptor (beta chain) was sequenced in a study of blood T cell repertoires in COVID-19. V was pared by 4 bases and J by 8 bases, with 14 bases of the junction left unmatched. CDR3 size: 16 residues. The germline V gene has CDR1 SGHNT and CDR2 YYREEE (reference sequence). The table came from immunoSEQ multiplex PCR; TCRdb's copy has only in-frame clones and leaves some out. The repertoire holds 250,000 to 300,000 clones, roughly four fifths seen once, with about 3.4% in the top ten. Researchers sorted participants into cohorts using their self-reported clinical history. This chain links TRBV5-4 with TRBJ1-2; 10 nucleotides match TRBD1. The sample taken for sequencing was PBMCs or T cells enriched from blood (not recorded which). This receptor was identified in a man in his fifties who had recovered from COVID-19. The CDR3 nucleotides are TGTGCCAGCAGCCCGGGACAGGGGAAGTCTTGGGGCGGCTACACCTTC. It yields the protein CASSPGQGKSWGGYTF. The whole variable domain, remainder taken from reference TRBV5-4 and TRBJ1-2, is ETGVTQSPTHLIKTRGQQVTLRCSSQSGHNTVSWYQQALGQGPQFIFQYYREEENGRGNFPPRFSGLQFPNYSSELNVNALELDDSALYLCASSPGQGKSWGGYTFGSGTRLTVV.